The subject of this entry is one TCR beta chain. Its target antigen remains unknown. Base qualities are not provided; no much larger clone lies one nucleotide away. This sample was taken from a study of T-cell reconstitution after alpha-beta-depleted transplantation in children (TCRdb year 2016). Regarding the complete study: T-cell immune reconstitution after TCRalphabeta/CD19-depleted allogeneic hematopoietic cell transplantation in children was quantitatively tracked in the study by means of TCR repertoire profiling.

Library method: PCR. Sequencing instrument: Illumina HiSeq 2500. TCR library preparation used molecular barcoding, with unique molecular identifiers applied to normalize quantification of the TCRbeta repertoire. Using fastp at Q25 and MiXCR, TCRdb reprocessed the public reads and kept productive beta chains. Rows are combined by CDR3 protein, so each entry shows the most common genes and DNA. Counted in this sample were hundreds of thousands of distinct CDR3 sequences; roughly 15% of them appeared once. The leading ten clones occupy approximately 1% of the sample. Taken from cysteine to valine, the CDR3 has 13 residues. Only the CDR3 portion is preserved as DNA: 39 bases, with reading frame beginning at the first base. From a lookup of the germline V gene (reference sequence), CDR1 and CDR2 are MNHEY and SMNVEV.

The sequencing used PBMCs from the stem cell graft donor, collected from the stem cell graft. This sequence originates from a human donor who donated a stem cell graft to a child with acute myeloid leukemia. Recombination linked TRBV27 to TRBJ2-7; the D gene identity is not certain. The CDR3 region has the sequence CTSSYGRSYEQYV. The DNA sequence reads TGCACCAGCAGTTATGGACGTTCCTACGAGCAGTACGTC.